One sample yielded the 12 T cell receptor beta chains listed below, sequenced in a study of shared clonotypes between healthy human individuals. Terminally differentiated effector memory CD45RA+ cells were excluded by CCR7 positive selection of CD45RO-negative cells. The repertoire was sequenced with immunoSEQ multiplex PCR; TCRdb's copy has only in-frame clones and lacks some. The table shows about 2.1 million clones, with 80% to 95% occurring only once. Sequenced sample: naive CD8+ T cells from PBMCs. Every receptor here comes from a young man in good health. Some clones in this sample may be carry-over from other donors' samples.

The chain links TRBV11-2 to TRBJ1-2, with 7 bases identical to TRBD1. Germline assignment: CDR1 SGHAT and CDR2 FQNNGV. There are 14 residues in the CDR3. Unmatched junction bases numbered 7, after V lost 5 bases and J lost 4 bases. CDR3 sequence (DNA): TGTGCCAGCAGCCTAATCAGGGGGGCCTATGGCTACACCTTC. Its protein product is CASSLIRGAYGYTF.

This rearrangement joins TRBV7-2 to TRBJ2-1; 9 nucleotides line up with TRBD1. Germline-derived CDR1 and CDR2 are SGHTA and FQGNSA. With V trimmed by 2 bases and J by 0 bases, 5 bases remained unmatched. The CDR3 length is 17 residues. The CDR3, as DNA: TGTGCCAGCAGCTTACTCGGGACAGGGAACTCCTACAATGAGCAGTTCTTC. Translating it yields CASSLLGTGNSYNEQFF.

CDR3 sequence reads: CAISDMGQGRADTQYF. DNA of the CDR3: TGTGCCATCAGTGACATGGGACAGGGAAGAGCAGATACGCAGTATTTT. The rearrangement uses TRBV10-3 and TRBJ2-3, with 9 bases identical to TRBD1. The CDR3 has 16 amino acids. Germline V lookup: CDR1 ENHRY, CDR2 SYGVKD. V lost 3 bases to trimming and J lost 4 bases; unmatched junction nucleotides: 8.

CDR3 sequence: CASSQDLAGGPGNTIYF. For the CDR3, the DNA is TGTGCCAGCAGCCAAGATCTTGCAGGGGGCCCTGGAAACACCATATATTTT. The gene calls are TRBV14 and TRBJ1-3, with 8 positions matching TRBD1. V trimming: 0 bases; J trimming: 2 bases; junction bases outside the gene matches: 6. Germline assignment: CDR1 SGHDN and CDR2 FVKESK. CDR3 length equals 17 residues.

This rearrangement joins TRBV5-1 to TRBJ2-7, with TRBD1 matching over 9 bases. The CDR3 totals 15 residues. With 0 bases clipped from V and 2 bases from J, the junction kept 3 bases outside the gene matches. Germline V lookup: CDR1 SGHRS, CDR2 YFSETQ. The CDR3 spells CASSLGTGAPYEQYF. The DNA for the CDR3 is TGCGCCAGCAGCTTGGGGACAGGGGCCCCCTACGAGCAGTACTTC.

This clone showed up just once. The genes are TRBV27 and TRBJ1-5; D is uncertain. The CDR3 has 15 residues. Germline CDR1 reads MNHEY; CDR2 reads SMNVEV (reference sequence). V dropped 2 bases and J dropped 0 bases, with 8 bases sitting between them. Here the CDR3 reads CASSLTDHSNQPQHF. In nucleotides, the CDR3 is TGTGCCAGCAGTTTAACCGACCATAGCAATCAGCCCCAGCATTTT.

The chain recombines TRBV7-8 with TRBJ1-2, with 9 bases identical to TRBD1. The V segment lost 5 bases and the J segment 7 bases; nucleotides outside the gene matches: 5. The CDR3 is made up of 13 amino acids. Germline CDR1 reads SGHVS; CDR2 reads FQNEAQ. CDR3 sequence: CASSKQGAGGYTF. The CDR3 bases are TGTGCCAGCAGCAAACAGGGGGCTGGTGGCTACACCTTC.

The chain carries TRBV9 and TRBJ2-2; maybe TRBD2 (6 bases). Germline V CDR1 and CDR2: SGDLS, YYNGEE. V was cut by 4 bases and J by 5 bases, with 18 bases left in between. There are 16 residues in the CDR3. CDR3 sequence (DNA): TGTGCCAGCAGCCTCCGGGACTCGGGGAGGACCGGGGAGCTGTTTTTT. Its protein product is CASSLRDSGRTGELFF.

The V call is TRBV28, the J call TRBJ2-5; D could derive from TRBD1 or TRBD2 (6 bases each). Germline V gene data show CDR1 as MDHEN and CDR2 as SYDVKM. The V and J ends lost 7 bases and 4 bases respectively, with 16 bases between them. The CDR3 runs to 14 residues. CDR3 protein: CASTLGGTGETQYF. The CDR3 nucleotides read TGTGCCAGCACCTTAGGGGGGACGGGAGAGACCCAGTACTTC. Using reference TRBV28 and TRBJ2-5 for the parts outside the CDR3, the full variable domain is DVKVTQSSRYLVKRTGEKVFLECVQDMDHENMFWYRQDPGLGLRLIYFSYDVKMKEKGDIPEGYSVSREKKERFSLILESASTNQTSMYLCASTLGGTGETQYFGPGTRLLVL.

This clone was counted a single time. The CDR3 DNA reads TGTGCCAGCAGCTTCCTCACAGGGGTTGTAGACGAGCAGTACTTC. As protein: CASSFLTGVVDEQYF. The rearrangement links TRBV5-4 to TRBJ2-7, with 7 bases fitting TRBD1. The germline CDR1 and CDR2 sequences are SGHNT and YYREEE (reference sequence). CDR3 size: 15 residues. Germline trimming cut 2 bases from V and 5 bases from J; bases unmatched to any gene: 10.

V gene TRBV28 combines with J gene TRBJ2-7, with TRBD2 matching 8 bases. Trimming cost V 5 bases and J 6 bases; bases outside gene matches: 12. The V gene's germline CDR1 is MDHEN and CDR2 SYDVKM. The CDR3 spans 15 residues. CDR3 nucleotides: TGTGCCAGCAGTCCTGAACAAGCGGGAGAGGGCGAGCAGTACTTC. This translates into CASSPEQAGEGEQYF.

Points on this clone: This same CDR3 is encoded by further DNA sequences in the sample. This chain uses TRBV2 with TRBJ1-5, with D uncertain. V lost 7 bases and J 6 bases, leaving 13 bases between the germline ends. This CDR3 is built from 13 residues. The germline V gene encodes CDR1 SNHLY and CDR2 FYNNEI. CDR3 region: CASTALLTQPQHF. In DNA, the CDR3 is TGTGCCAGCACAGCCCTGCTGACTCAGCCCCAGCATTTT.